The clone carrying this T cell receptor (beta chain) turned up a few times. The data belong to a study of graft-versus-host responses after intestinal transplantation. For the study at large: Isolated intestinal, liver-intestinal, or multivisceral transplants were what recipients had.

The CDR3 consists of 14 residues. The J segment lost 9 bases and the V segment lost 0 bases, leaving 3 bases of the junction unmatched. Germline CDR1 is SGHNT and CDR2 is YYREEE (reference sequence). This table comes from immunoSEQ multiplex PCR, and its TCRdb copy is limited to in-frame clones, with some not included. The table lists approximately 70,000 clones, roughly 90% of them singletons. The TCR sequence derives from a human patient who received an intestinal transplant, so some T cells may come from the graft donor. The sequenced sample was bone marrow, obtained nearly 750 days after intestinal transplantation. The V and J genes are TRBV5-4 and TRBJ1-6; 7 nucleotides match TRBD1. For the CDR3, the DNA is TGTGCCAGCAGCTTGGTCCAGGGGGGTTCACCCCTCCACTTT. This translates into CASSLVQGGSPLHF.